These 8 T cell receptor beta chains were sequenced from one sample in a study of cytotoxic CD8 clonotypes in ibrutinib-treated CLL. The data were produced by immunoSEQ multiplex PCR, yet TCRdb's version contains in-frame clones alone and is incomplete. The table records around 200,000 clones, roughly 77% of them present only once. The material was PBMCs, obtained after 12 months of ibrutinib treatment. The receptors shown here come from a human donor with chronic lymphocytic leukemia.

The chain is built from TRBV9 and TRBJ2-3, with 11 bases fitting TRBD2. The CDR3 loop spans 19 amino acids. Trimming took 0 bases from V and 0 from J; bases not matched to a gene: 9. Germline V gives CDR1 SGDLS, CDR2 YYNGEE. The chain's CDR3 is CASSVGSGSGGASTDTQYF. DNA of the CDR3: TGTGCCAGCAGCGTAGGAAGTGGTAGCGGGGGGGCTAGCACAGATACGCAGTATTTT.

The CDR3 loop reads CASRVVDRGEDQYF. The DNA of the CDR3 is TGTGCCAGCAGGGTGGTCGACCGGGGGGAGGACCAGTACTTC. This chain joins TRBV6-1 and TRBJ2-5; 7 bases fit TRBD2. V shed 6 bases and J 10 bases; nucleotides not matched to a gene: 14. Germline V lookup: CDR1 MNHNS, CDR2 SASEGT. CDR3 length: 14 residues.

The chain has TRBV19 and TRBJ1-5; TRBD1 might be the D (5 bases). Between the trimmed V and J ends, which lost 6 bases and 0 bases, there was a span of 12 bases. Germline V gene data show CDR1 as LNHDA and CDR2 as SQIVND (reference sequence). CDR3 length equals 15 residues. This chain's CDR3 is CASRSEGFSNQPQHF. Written as DNA, the CDR3 is TGTGCCAGTAGATCCGAGGGGTTTAGCAATCAGCCCCAGCATTTT. The entire variable domain, with the rest obtained from reference TRBV19 and TRBJ1-5, is as follows: DGGITQSPKYLFRKEGQNVTLSCEQNLNHDAMYWYRQDPGQGLRLIYYSQIVNDFQKGDIAEGYSVSREKKESFPLTVTSAQKNPTAFYLCASRSEGFSNQPQHFGDGTRLSIL.

The chain uses TRBV6-5 and TRBJ1-3; TRBD1 is a possible D gene (5 bases). V gave up 2 bases and J gave up 4 bases, with 9 bases separating them. This CDR3 spans 14 amino acids. Germline CDR1 reads MNHEY; CDR2 reads SVGAGI. CDR3 DNA sequence: TGTGCCAGCAGTTACGCAGGGAGGGGAAACACCATATATTTT. The encoded protein is CASSYAGRGNTIYF.

This chain connects TRBV16 to TRBJ1-1, with D perhaps TRBD1 (6 bases). This CDR3 has 16 residues. Trimming stripped 5 bases from V and 1 base from J, with 17 bases between. CDR1 and CDR2 from the germline V gene are KGHSY and FQNENV. The CDR3 spells CASSSTGTHQNTEAFF. In nucleotides, the CDR3 is TGTGCCAGCAGCTCTACCGGGACACATCAGAACACTGAAGCTTTCTTT.

This clone was seen repeatedly, ten times or more. One junction end does not reproduce the germline sequence, and a read error may be involved. This chain uses TRBV11-2 with TRBJ2-3; D gene uncertain. The CDR3 runs to 13 residues. Germline V gene data show CDR1 as SGHAT and CDR2 as FQNNGV. The CDR3 sequence: CASSLVLGQSRRF. The CDR3 coding sequence is TGTGCCAGCAGCTTAGTATTGGGTCAGAGTCGACGGTTT. The full variable domain, its missing parts supplied by reference TRBV11-2 and TRBJ2-3, is EAGVAQSPRYKIIEKRQSVAFWCNPISGHATLYWYQQILGQGPKLLIQFQNNGVVDDSQLPKDRFSAERLKGVDSTLKIQPAKLEDSAVYLCASSLVLGQSRRFGPGTRLTVL.

This clone came up a few times. The rearrangement joins TRBV4-3 to TRBJ2-1, with 7 bases that match TRBD2. CDR1 is LGHNA and CDR2 is YSLEER in the germline V gene. The V and J ends lost 1 base and 8 bases, in that order; junction bases with no gene match: 8. This CDR3 has 15 amino acids. Written as DNA, the CDR3 is TGCGCCAGCAGCCAAGCAACGGGAGGAATGGATGAGCAGTTCTTC. Protein: CASSQATGGMDEQFF.

The chain couples TRBV20-1 to TRBJ1-2; TRBD1 is a possible D gene (6 bases). The CDR3 is 11 residues long. CDR1 is DFQATT, CDR2 SNEGSKA, per germline (reference sequence). The DNA of the CDR3 is TGCGGTAACAGGGAGGCCTATGGCTACACCTTC. Its protein product is CGNREAYGYTF.